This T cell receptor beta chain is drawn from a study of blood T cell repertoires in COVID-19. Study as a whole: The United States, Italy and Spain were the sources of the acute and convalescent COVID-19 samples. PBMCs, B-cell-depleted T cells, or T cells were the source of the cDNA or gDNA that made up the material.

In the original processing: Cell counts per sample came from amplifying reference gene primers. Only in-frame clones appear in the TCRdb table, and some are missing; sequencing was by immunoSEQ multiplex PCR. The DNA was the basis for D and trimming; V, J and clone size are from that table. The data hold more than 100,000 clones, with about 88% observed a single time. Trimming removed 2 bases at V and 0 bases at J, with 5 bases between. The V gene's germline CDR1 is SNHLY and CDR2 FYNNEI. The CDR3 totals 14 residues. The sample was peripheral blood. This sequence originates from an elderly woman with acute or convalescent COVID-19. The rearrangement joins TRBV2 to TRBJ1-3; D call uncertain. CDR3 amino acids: CASSELSSGNTIYF. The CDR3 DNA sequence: TGTGCCAGCAGTGAACTTTCCTCTGGAAACACCATATATTTT.